A single sample is the source of the 32 T cell receptor beta chains below, sequenced in a study of naive and memory T cell subsets. Whole-blood samples were more than 2 ml of peripheral blood from healthy adult volunteers. Reverse transcription of blood and skin TCR RNA was primed at alpha and beta constant regions. TCRdb fed the 5' RACE reads into MiXCR, producing one record per CDR3 protein. The sample shows over 20,000 distinct CDR3 sequences, around 21% of them seen only once. The receptors come from a female donor in good health.

Sample share makes this clonotype medium-sized (0.01 to 0.1%). This chain connects TRBV6-5 to TRBJ1-2; possibly TRBD1 for D (6 bases). Germline V gene lookup returns CDR1 MNHEY and CDR2 SVGAGI. This CDR3 comprises 15 residues. V was trimmed by 0 bases and J by 7 bases, leaving 15 bases between them. DNA for the CDR3: TGTGCCAGCAGTTACTCGATACAGGGCGGGAGTGGCTACACCTTC. Protein product: CASSYSIQGGSGYTF.

The chain combines TRBV20-1 with TRBJ1-1, with a tentative D call TRBD1 (5 bases). V lost 4 bases and J lost 4, with 25 bases in between. The CDR3 totals 17 residues. CDR1 and CDR2 from the germline V gene are DFQATT and SNEGSKA (reference sequence). The CDR3 coding sequence is TGCAGTGCTACCTCTCCGGGGGATGCGGGCAGGGTCACTGAAGCTTTCTTT. Translated: CSATSPGDAGRVTEAFF.

The chain is built from TRBV9 and TRBJ2-1; TRBD2 agrees at 9 bases. Germline lookup yields CDR1 SGDLS and CDR2 YYNGEE. The junction had 9 bases not matched to a gene; V was cut back by 0 bases and J by 8 bases. This CDR3 is built from 16 residues. CDR3 sequence reads: CASSVGGASGKDEQFF. The CDR3 DNA follows: TGTGCCAGCAGCGTAGGTGGGGCTAGCGGGAAGGATGAGCAGTTCTTC.

In this sample, this clonotype turned up a few times. The chain is built from TRBV20-1 and TRBJ1-5, with 9 bases lining up with TRBD1. This CDR3 is built from 15 residues. With V trimmed by 3 bases and J by 3 bases, 6 bases remained unmatched. Per germline, CDR1 DFQATT and CDR2 SNEGSKA (reference sequence). The CDR3 spells CSASAGTGNNQPQHF. In DNA, the CDR3 is TGCAGTGCTAGTGCCGGGACAGGGAACAATCAGCCCCAGCATTTT.

This clonotype came up many times. The junction shows a germline mismatch at one end, possibly a read error. The gene calls are TRBV29-1 and TRBJ2-1; TRBD2 matches 12 bases. Germline assignment: CDR1 SQVTM and CDR2 ANQGSEA. The CDR3 runs 13 residues. The CDR3 loop reads CSVGLAGYSEQFF. In DNA, the CDR3 is TGCAGCGTCGGACTAGCGGGGTACAGTGAGCAGTTCTTC.

To note about this clonotype: In this CDR3 the conserved last residue, phenylalanine or tryptophan, is missing, so a read error is likely. The limits of the CDR3 on the DNA are not certain, so only TCRdb's listed CDR3 is given. The rearrangement joins TRBV24-1 to TRBJ2-3; the D call of TRBD2 is as the table states it, not checked on the DNA. A total of 10 residues make up the CDR3, ends included. Germline V gives CDR1 KGHDR, CDR2 SFDVKD. CDR3: CATRGPLAGL.

The V gene is TRBV4-2, the J gene TRBJ1-5; D gene unclear. Germline assignment: CDR1 LGHNA and CDR2 YNFKEQ. CDR3 size: 15 residues. Between the trimmed V and J ends, which lost 0 bases and 3 bases, there was a span of 9 bases. The CDR3 region is CASSQETRINQPQHF. The CDR3 DNA reads TGTGCCAGCAGCCAAGAGACCAGGATCAATCAGCCCCAGCATTTT.

This clonotype was recorded a few times. The chain is built from TRBV20-1 and TRBJ2-3; no definite D call. CDR1 is DFQATT and CDR2 is SNEGSKA in the germline V gene (reference sequence). The CDR3 loop spans 13 amino acids. V was clipped by 6 bases and J by 6 bases, with 16 bases between them. CDR3 sequence: CSARRPDRDTQYF. The CDR3 coding sequence is TGCAGTGCCAGAAGACCCGATAGGGATACGCAGTATTTT.

Only a few counts were recorded for this clonotype. This chain links TRBV27 with TRBJ2-1; TRBD1 matches at 7 bases. Germline V gene lookup returns CDR1 MNHEY and CDR2 SMNVEV (reference sequence). The CDR3 runs to 15 residues. Losses at the gene ends were 0 bases for V and 1 base for J; bases not matched to a gene: 0. DNA of the CDR3: TGTGCCAGCAGTTTATCGACAGGGTCCTACAATGAGCAGTTCTTC. It codes for CASSLSTGSYNEQFF.

V and J are TRBV29-1 and TRBJ2-5, with D maybe TRBD2 (6 bases). V lost 4 bases and J 4 bases, leaving 16 bases between the germline ends. CDR1 is SQVTM and CDR2 is ANQGSEA in the germline V gene. This CDR3 is 14 amino acids long. The CDR3 here is CSVAPLGSGETQYF. CDR3 sequence (DNA): TGCAGCGTTGCCCCCCTCGGGAGCGGAGAGACCCAGTACTTC.

This clonotype counts as medium-sized (0.01 to 0.1%). The chain joins TRBV29-1 to TRBJ2-1, with TRBD2 matching 9 bases. The CDR3 totals 14 residues. The V and J ends lost 6 bases and 4 bases, in that order; junction bases with no gene match: 7. Germline V gene lookup returns CDR1 SQVTM and CDR2 ANQGSEA. The CDR3 sequence: CSVGGLADYNEQFF. CDR3 sequence (DNA): TGCAGCGTAGGGGGACTAGCCGATTACAATGAGCAGTTCTTC.

The gene calls are TRBV5-1 and TRBJ2-3; D possibly corresponds to TRBD2 (6 bases). V lost 0 bases and J lost 4, with 9 bases in between. Germline lookup yields CDR1 SGHRS and CDR2 YFSETQ. The length of the CDR3 is 14 residues. CDR3 nucleotides: TGCGCCAGCAGCTTGGTGGGGGGAGCAGATACGCAGTATTTT. It translates to CASSLVGGADTQYF.

This clonotype is judged medium-sized. The CDR3 region has the DNA TGCAGTGCTAGGAGTAGTTCAGGGAGGACCCAGTACTTC. This sequence encodes CSARSSSGRTQYF. The chain has TRBV20-1 and TRBJ2-5; TRBD1 or TRBD2 may be the D gene (5 bases each). CDR3 length equals 13 residues. Germline loops: CDR1 DFQATT, CDR2 SNEGSKA (reference sequence). V lost 3 bases, J lost 7 bases, and 15 bases lay in between.

This clonotype has ten or more counts. The rearrangement uses TRBV20-1 and TRBJ1-1; D might be TRBD1 (5 bases). V gave up 3 bases and J gave up 6 bases, with 14 bases separating them. The CDR3 runs to 13 residues. Germline-derived CDR1 and CDR2 are DFQATT and SNEGSKA (reference sequence). The CDR3 region is CSASLPGKAEAFF. DNA of the CDR3: TGCAGTGCTAGCCTTCCAGGGAAGGCTGAAGCTTTCTTT.

This clonotype was seen a few times. V gene TRBV20-1 combines with J gene TRBJ1-5; possibly TRBD1 for D (5 bases). The V gene lost 3 bases and the J gene lost 6 bases, with 12 bases spanning the gap. The germline V gene has CDR1 DFQATT and CDR2 SNEGSKA (reference sequence). The CDR3 extends over 13 amino acids. The CDR3 coding sequence is TGCAGTGCTAGGGGGGGAGAGGGTCAGCCCCAGCATTTT. It yields the protein CSARGGEGQPQHF.

This clonotype was detected many times. This chain uses TRBV20-1 with TRBJ2-1, with D unresolved. V lost 3 bases and J 5 bases, leaving 8 bases between the germline ends. The CDR3 spans 12 residues. Per germline, CDR1 DFQATT and CDR2 SNEGSKA (reference sequence). The CDR3: CSARKRHNEQFF. The CDR3 DNA is TGCAGTGCTAGGAAGCGTCACAATGAGCAGTTCTTC.

This clonotype appeared many times. This sequence joins TRBV7-9 and TRBJ1-4, with D hard to call. Trimming took off 4 bases at V and 10 bases at J, with 16 bases between the two ends. This CDR3 contains 14 residues. Germline CDR1 SEHNR, CDR2 FQNEAQ (reference sequence). This chain's CDR3 is CASSSPYEDRKLFF. As DNA, the CDR3 is TGTGCCAGCAGCTCCCCTTACGAAGATCGAAAACTGTTTTTT.

This chain uses TRBV6-5 with TRBJ2-1; 8 bases align to TRBD1. The CDR3 is made up of 14 amino acids. V gave up 5 bases and J gave up 9 bases; unmatched junction bases: 9. Germline CDR1 and CDR2: MNHEY and SVGAGI. CDR3 protein: CASSPLTGAGEQFF. The DNA of the CDR3 is TGTGCCAGCAGTCCCCTGACAGGGGCGGGTGAGCAGTTCTTC.

This chain links TRBV6-5 with TRBJ1-1, with a possible D match to TRBD1 (6 bases). CDR3 length: 16 amino acids. From germline, CDR1 is MNHEY and CDR2 SVGAGI. V dropped 0 bases and J dropped 4 bases, with 15 bases sitting between them. The CDR3 is CASSYSLGAVSTEAFF. Written as DNA, the CDR3 is TGTGCCAGCAGTTACTCCCTGGGGGCAGTAAGCACTGAAGCTTTCTTT.

This clonotype came up a few times. This chain's CDR3 is CASSYMPGANVLTF. CDR3 coding DNA: TGTGCCAGCAGTTACATGCCTGGGGCCAACGTCCTGACTTTC. This chain joins TRBV6-5 and TRBJ2-6; unclear D gene. In germline, CDR1 is MNHEY, CDR2 SVGAGI. V lost 2 bases and J 2 bases, leaving 4 bases between the germline ends. The CDR3 sequence is 14 residues long.

This clonotype is medium-sized. This chain links TRBV6-4 with TRBJ2-1; 8 bases match TRBD2. CDR3 size: 15 residues. CDR1 MRHNA and CDR2 SNTAGT come from the germline V gene. Trimming cost V 5 bases and J 5 bases; bases outside gene matches: 8. The DNA for the CDR3 is TGTGCCAGCAGTAACTTAGCGGGGCGAGACAATGAGCAGTTCTTC. This gives the protein CASSNLAGRDNEQFF.

The rearrangement joins TRBV20-1 to TRBJ2-7; maybe TRBD2 (6 bases). The CDR3 is 14 residues long. Trimming took 4 bases from V and 5 from J, leaving 18 bases between them. CDR1 is DFQATT and CDR2 is SNEGSKA in the germline V gene (reference sequence). The CDR3 spells CSAIVAAGGNEQYF. In nucleotides, the CDR3 is TGCAGTGCTATCGTCGCGGCAGGAGGGAACGAGCAGTACTTC.

This clonotype was counted only a few times. V gene TRBV2 combines with J gene TRBJ2-5, with 9 bases lining up with TRBD2. Looked up from germline, CDR1 is SNHLY and CDR2 is FYNNEI. This CDR3 is built from 15 residues. V shed 5 bases, J shed 2 bases, and the junction held 6 bases outside the gene matches. The DNA of the CDR3 is TGTGCCAGCAGTTGGCTAGCGGGGACGCAAGAGACCCAGTACTTC. Encoded protein: CASSWLAGTQETQYF.

The V gene is TRBV6-2 or TRBV6-3, the J gene TRBJ2-1; the D is unclear. The CDR3 consists of 13 residues. Trimming removed 0 bases at V and 7 bases at J, with 7 bases between. Germline V gene lookup returns CDR1 MNHEY and CDR2 SVGEGT. In DNA form, the CDR3 reads TGTGCCAGCAGTTACTCAGCCGGAAATGAGCAGTTCTTC. This translates into CASSYSAGNEQFF.

This clonotype is deemed medium-sized (0.01 to 0.1%). This sequence joins TRBV5-5 and TRBJ2-1; D may be TRBD2 (5 bases). Between the trimmed V and J ends, which lost 3 bases and 11 bases, there was a span of 18 bases. Germline lookup yields CDR1 SGHKS and CDR2 YYEKEE (reference sequence). This CDR3 spans 14 amino acids. This chain's CDR3 is CASSSGTEGRKQFF. The CDR3 DNA reads TGTGCCAGCAGCTCGGGAACCGAAGGTCGGAAGCAGTTCTTC. Full variable domain (outside the CDR3, taken from reference TRBV5-5 and TRBJ2-1): DAGVTQSPTHLIKTRGQQVTLRCSPISGHKSVSWYQQVLGQGPQFIFQYYEKEERGRGNFPDRFSARQFPNYSSELNVNALLLGDSALYLCASSSGTEGRKQFFGPGTRLTVL.

There are many counts of this clonotype. The CDR3 DNA reads TGCAGCGTCGACAGGGATGGAGGAGAGACCCAGTACTTC. Translated: CSVDRDGGETQYF. The chain couples TRBV29-1 to TRBJ2-5; 7 bases match TRBD1. The CDR3 covers 13 residues. Trimming took 6 bases from V and 4 from J; bases not matched to a gene: 8. Germline assignment: CDR1 SQVTM and CDR2 ANQGSEA.

The V gene is TRBV7-9, the J gene TRBJ2-2, with D hard to call. V was trimmed by 5 bases and J by 6 bases, leaving 1 base between them. In germline, CDR1 is SEHNR, CDR2 FQNEAQ (reference sequence). This CDR3 is 10 amino acids long. This CDR3 is CASSPGELFF. The CDR3 DNA sequence: TGTGCCAGCAGCCCCGGGGAGCTGTTTTTT.

This clonotype has a single count. This rearrangement joins TRBV7-3 to TRBJ1-1; 7 nucleotides agree with TRBD1. CDR1 SGHTA and CDR2 FQGTGA come from the germline V gene. The CDR3 length is 13 residues. V gave up 5 bases and J gave up 11 bases; unmatched junction bases: 11. As DNA, the CDR3 is TGTGCCAGCAGCGAGCGACAGGGCCGTCGGGCTTTCTTT. Residues: CASSERQGRRAFF.

In its sample, this clonotype was seen many times. The rearrangement links TRBV7-6 to TRBJ2-2, with D perhaps matching TRBD2 (6 bases). Trimming took 1 base from V and 3 from J, leaving 9 bases between them. Germline V gives CDR1 SGHVS, CDR2 FNYEAQ. The CDR3 is made up of 15 amino acids. The chain's CDR3 is CASSLVGSYTGELFF. CDR3 nucleotides: TGTGCCAGCAGCTTAGTCGGGAGTTACACCGGGGAGCTGTTTTTT.

This clonotype showed up many times. V usage is TRBV6-4 and J usage is TRBJ1-2; 11 positions agree with TRBD1. The CDR3 runs to 15 residues. V dropped 2 bases and J dropped 4; count of bases not matched to a gene: 3. Germline loops: CDR1 MRHNA, CDR2 SNTAGT. As DNA, the CDR3 is TGTGCCAGCAGTGACGGACAGGGGGCCTCCTATGGCTACACCTTC. This gives the protein CASSDGQGASYGYTF.

The chain links TRBV6-2 or TRBV6-3 to TRBJ1-4, with D unclear. Germline CDR1 is MNHEY and CDR2 is SVGEGT. V lost 5 bases to trimming and J lost 7 bases, with 20 bases between them. The CDR3 consists of 16 residues. This CDR3 reads CASSPRLEGDGEKLFF. The CDR3 DNA reads TGTGCCAGCAGTCCTCGTCTGGAGGGTGATGGTGAAAAACTGTTTTTT.

The chain joins TRBV6-1 to TRBJ1-5, with D possibly being TRBD1 (5 bases). Trimming removed 8 bases at V and 5 bases at J, with 19 bases between. The CDR3 totals 15 residues. Germline-derived CDR1 and CDR2 are MNHNS and SASEGT. The CDR3 here is CASCPGSGGYQPQHF. CDR3 nucleotide sequence: TGTGCCAGCTGCCCAGGGTCTGGAGGGTATCAGCCCCAGCATTTT.